Listed below are T cell receptor beta chains from one sample, sequenced in a study of cytomegalovirus exposure and HLA in healthy donors. Assay: immunoSEQ multiplex PCR; the TCRdb copy retains only in-frame clones and omits some. This sample has about 170,000 clones, with 80% to 85% found just once. The sample consisted of PBMCs. The source of these receptors is a male donor in good health and CMV-seronegative. The CDR3 runs from the conserved cysteine through the conserved F or W. A D gene is named only where the DNA matches it firmly. Clone size appears in some rows only: once, few, many, or a class for an expanded clone.

D,V,J,length,size,DNA,CDR3
TRBD2,TRBV6-5,TRBJ2-1,15,NA,TGTGCCAGCAGTTACTCGGCGGGGGGTCTCAATGAGCAGTTCTTC,CASSYSAGGLNEQFF
NA,TRBV27,TRBJ2-7,13,NA,TGTGCCAGCAGTTTGGGCACTAGCTACGAGCAGTACTTC,CASSLGTSYEQYF
NA,TRBV6-1,TRBJ1-4,16,NA,TGTGCCAGCAGTGAATATGGGACTCAGGGCTGGGGAAAACTGTTTTTT,CASSEYGTQGWGKLFF
NA,TRBV7-6,TRBJ1-2,14,NA,TGTGCCAGCAGCTTAGATGCGGGGTTGGGAGGCTACACCTTC,CASSLDAGLGGYTF
NA,TRBV25-1,TRBJ2-7,14,NA,TGTGCCGGCAGTGAATGGGGCAGGGTGGACGAGCAGTACTTC,CAGSEWGRVDEQYF
NA,TRBV27,TRBJ2-6,15,NA,TGTGCCAGCAGTGGGGGGAGCTCTGGGGCCAACGTCCTGACTTTC,CASSGGSSGANVLTF
TRBD1,TRBV4-3,TRBJ1-2,15,few,TGCGCCAGCAGCCCTGGGACAGGGACCGGGTCTGGCTACACCTTC,CASSPGTGTGSGYTF
NA,TRBV18,TRBJ1-1,15,NA,TGTGCCAGCTCACCCCGCAGGGGTAGCAACACTGAAGCTTTCTTT,CASSPRRGSNTEAFF
NA,TRBV4-1,TRBJ1-1,13,few,TGCGCCAGCAGCCTAGCTACGAGGACTGAAGCTTTCTTT,CASSLATRTEAFF
NA,TRBV7-8,TRBJ1-1,16,NA,TGTGCCAGCAGCTTACCCGAAGGTAGGGGGAGCACTGAAGCTTTCTTT,CASSLPEGRGSTEAFF
NA,TRBV7-8,TRBJ2-6,17,NA,TGTGCCAGCAGCTTAGTTTTTGGACACGGTGGGGCCAACGTCCTGACTTTC,CASSLVFGHGGANVLTF
NA,TRBV6-5,TRBJ1-2,13,NA,TGTGCCAGCAGTTACGGGCCGGTCTATGGCTACACCTTC,CASSYGPVYGYTF
TRBD2,TRBV7-6,TRBJ2-3,16,NA,TGTGCCAGCAGCCCGCCGGGACTAGGTGTGGCAGATACGCAGTATTTT,CASSPPGLGVADTQYF
TRBD1,TRBV11-2,TRBJ1-5,15,few,TGTGCCAGCAGTCTCGGGACAGATAGCAATCAGCCCCAGCATTTT,CASSLGTDSNQPQHF
TRBD1,TRBV29-1,TRBJ1-2,12,NA,TGCAGCGTTTTGACAGGGGCAGAAGGCTACACCTTC,CSVLTGAEGYTF
NA,TRBV4-2,TRBJ1-6,16,NA,TGTGCCAGCAGCCAAGGCGGGACCGCATATAATTCACCCCTCCACTTT,CASSQGGTAYNSPLHF
TRBD1,TRBV7-2,TRBJ2-7,16,NA,TGTGCCAGCAGCTTAGCTGGGACAGGTGCCCCCTACGAGCAGTACTTC,CASSLAGTGAPYEQYF
NA,TRBV7-9,TRBJ1-2,13,NA,TGTGCCAGCAGCCCTAACAGGGAGCTTGGCTACACCTTC,CASSPNRELGYTF
NA,TRBV6-5,TRBJ1-2,14,few,TGTGCCAGCAGTTACTCGTCCGTAAACTATGGCTACACCTTC,CASSYSSVNYGYTF
TRBD1,TRBV2,TRBJ2-3,14,NA,TGTGCCGGGGGACAGGCTTTACGTACAGATACGCAGTATTTT,CAGGQALRTDTQYF
NA,TRBV12-5,TRBJ1-3,13,NA,TGTGCTAGTGGTCTCAGACAGGGAAACACCATATATTTT,CASGLRQGNTIYF
NA,TRBV9,TRBJ1-1,16,NA,TGTGCCAGCAGCGTAGTTCCCAGGGGCTCGGTCACTGAAGCTTTCTTT,CASSVVPRGSVTEAFF